The following is a TCR beta chain sequence with its context. The sample belongs to a study of T cells in Graves' hyperthyroidism and ophthalmopathy. Deletions cut 6 bases from V and 4 bases from J, with 16 bases between. Germline V gene data show CDR1 as ENHRY and CDR2 as SYGVKD. The length of the CDR3 is 14 residues. Amplified TCR beta CDR3 regions derived from RNA transcripts. Initially, a first-round RT-PCR of the TCR CDR3 employed the HTBI primer set. One entry per CDR3 protein results from TCRdb running MiXCR on the multiplex PCR reads. The sample holds 490,000 or so distinct CDR3 sequences, 22% seen once.

This clonotype was obtained from a woman aged 70-85 years with Graves' ophthalmopathy. The chain combines TRBV10-3 with TRBJ2-7, with D perhaps TRBD2 (5 bases). Sequenced input: blood. For the CDR3, the DNA is TGTGCCATCAGGAGGGTCGAAGGTGGTTACGAGCAGTACTTC. Translation gives CAIRRVEGGYEQYF.